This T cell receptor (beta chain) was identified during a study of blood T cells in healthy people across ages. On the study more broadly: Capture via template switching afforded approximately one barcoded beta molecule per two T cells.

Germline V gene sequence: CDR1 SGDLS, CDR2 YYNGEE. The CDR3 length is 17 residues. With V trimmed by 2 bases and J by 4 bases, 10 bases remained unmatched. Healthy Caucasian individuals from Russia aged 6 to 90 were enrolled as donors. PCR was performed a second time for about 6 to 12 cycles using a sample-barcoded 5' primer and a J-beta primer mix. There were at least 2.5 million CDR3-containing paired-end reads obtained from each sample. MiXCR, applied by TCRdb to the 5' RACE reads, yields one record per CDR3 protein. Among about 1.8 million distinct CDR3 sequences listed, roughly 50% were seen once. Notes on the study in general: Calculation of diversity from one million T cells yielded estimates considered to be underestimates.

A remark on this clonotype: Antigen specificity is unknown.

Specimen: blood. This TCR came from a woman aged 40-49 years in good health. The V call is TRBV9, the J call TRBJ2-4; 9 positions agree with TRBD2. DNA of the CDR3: TGTGCCAGCAGCGTGGGTTCACTAGCGGGCGCAAAAAACATTCAGTACTTC. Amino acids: CASSVGSLAGAKNIQYF.